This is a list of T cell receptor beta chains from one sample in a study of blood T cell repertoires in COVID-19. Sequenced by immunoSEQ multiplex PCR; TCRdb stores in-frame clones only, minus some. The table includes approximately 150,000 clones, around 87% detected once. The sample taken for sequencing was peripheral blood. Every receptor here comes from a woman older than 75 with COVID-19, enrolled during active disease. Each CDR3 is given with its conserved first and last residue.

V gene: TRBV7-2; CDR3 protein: CASSPTGSMTEAFF
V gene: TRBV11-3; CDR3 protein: CASSLGNRDIADTQYF
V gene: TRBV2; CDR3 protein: CASRYRDSGQPQHF
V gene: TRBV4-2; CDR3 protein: CASSLSGDAGNTIYF
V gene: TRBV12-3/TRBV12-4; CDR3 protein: CASRTGVGGYTF
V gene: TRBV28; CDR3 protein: CARSFAHGRVPANYGYTF
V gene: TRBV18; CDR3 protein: CASSLPGLAGVGEQFF
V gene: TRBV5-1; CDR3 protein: CASSLGGGSYNEQFF
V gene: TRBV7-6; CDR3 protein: CASSINPGGSTEAFF
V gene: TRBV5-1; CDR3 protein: CASSSENGLGNNEQFF
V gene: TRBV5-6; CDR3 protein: CASSFGGNIGELFF
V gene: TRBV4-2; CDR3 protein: CASSRGLGGDTGELFF
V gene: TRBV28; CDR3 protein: CASTHPSGQGAPDF
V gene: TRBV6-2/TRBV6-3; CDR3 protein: CASSSSGEGMNGNQPQHF
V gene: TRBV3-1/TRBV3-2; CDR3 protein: CASSQRVGEETQYF
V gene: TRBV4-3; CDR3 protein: CASSQEGRSDYGYTF
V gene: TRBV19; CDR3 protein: CASSTTVNTEAFF
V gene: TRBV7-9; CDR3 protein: CASSLGLWDEQFF
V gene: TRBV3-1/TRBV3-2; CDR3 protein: CASSLRLGFTGELFF
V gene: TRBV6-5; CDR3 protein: CASSYSPPRQGTEAFF
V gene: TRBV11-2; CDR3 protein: CASSYLTGVPTNEKLFF
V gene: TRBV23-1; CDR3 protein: CASSLGRVGHEQYF
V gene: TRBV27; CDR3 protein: CASSFEGSINEQFF
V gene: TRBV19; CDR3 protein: CASRGTSGSSEQFF
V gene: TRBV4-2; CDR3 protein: CASSQVSTGGSLAHSGANVLTF
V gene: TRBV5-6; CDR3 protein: CASSLDPGAFNYGYTF
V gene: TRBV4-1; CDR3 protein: CASSYQGGTEAFF
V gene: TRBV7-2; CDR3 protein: CASSLGYRDGSSYEQYF
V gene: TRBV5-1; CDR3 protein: CASSLVASGRSTTHKDTQYF
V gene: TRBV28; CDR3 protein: CASSFERRWARPQHF
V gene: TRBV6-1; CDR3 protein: CASSEYGVNRNQPQHF
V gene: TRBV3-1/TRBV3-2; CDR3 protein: CASSQDRGNGRAFF
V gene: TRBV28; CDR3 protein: CASRDLQGFPKNIQYF
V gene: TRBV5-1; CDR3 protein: CASFRTSGIMGAGELFF
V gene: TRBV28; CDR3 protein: CASRTGGDDFYGYTF
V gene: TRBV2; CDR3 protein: CASTRTRGETQYF
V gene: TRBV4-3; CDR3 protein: CASSLRLGYEQYF
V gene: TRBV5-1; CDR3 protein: CASTLGSTGVETQYF
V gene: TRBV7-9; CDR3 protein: CASSLDLGGKGETQYF
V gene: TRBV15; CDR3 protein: CATSRDGSSGNTIYF
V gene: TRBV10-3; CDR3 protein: CAISDTLRELFF
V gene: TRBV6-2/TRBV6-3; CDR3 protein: CASSSRVPGYYNEQFF
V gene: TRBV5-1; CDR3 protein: CASSLGLAGYNEQFF
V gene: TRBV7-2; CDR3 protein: CASSYRTGRGNEQYF
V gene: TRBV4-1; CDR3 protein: CASSQLGPFGQGFLSSGNTIYF
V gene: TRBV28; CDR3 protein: CASSGSAEGPQHF
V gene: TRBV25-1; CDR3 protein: CASSADLGLAGNNEQFF
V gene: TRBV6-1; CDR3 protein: CASSGFGSGRGNSPLHF
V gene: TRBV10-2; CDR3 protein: CASSERVQGSQPQHF
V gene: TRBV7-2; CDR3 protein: CASSLGDRTGTQYF
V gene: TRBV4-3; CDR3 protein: CASSVTGTRGHNEQFF
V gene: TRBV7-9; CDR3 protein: CASSLAGGPSSYNEQFF
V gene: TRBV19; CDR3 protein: CASTPTAGQGTGELFF
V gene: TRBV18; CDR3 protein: CASSPGTKNEQFF
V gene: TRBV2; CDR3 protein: CASIKGRGETQYF
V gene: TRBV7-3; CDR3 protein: CASSNGTGSYNEQFF